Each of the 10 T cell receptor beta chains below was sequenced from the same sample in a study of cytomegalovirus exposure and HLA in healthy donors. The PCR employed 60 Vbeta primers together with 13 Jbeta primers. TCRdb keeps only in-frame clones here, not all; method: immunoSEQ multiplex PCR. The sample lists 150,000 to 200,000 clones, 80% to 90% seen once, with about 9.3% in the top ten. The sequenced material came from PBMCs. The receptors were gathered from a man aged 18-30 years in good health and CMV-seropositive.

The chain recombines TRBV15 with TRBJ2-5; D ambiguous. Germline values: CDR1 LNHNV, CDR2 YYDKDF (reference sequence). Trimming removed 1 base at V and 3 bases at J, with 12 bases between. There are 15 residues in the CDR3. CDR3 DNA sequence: TGTGCCACCAGCAGAGCCCCCGGAGAGGAAGAGACCCAGTACTTC. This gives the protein CATSRAPGEEETQYF.

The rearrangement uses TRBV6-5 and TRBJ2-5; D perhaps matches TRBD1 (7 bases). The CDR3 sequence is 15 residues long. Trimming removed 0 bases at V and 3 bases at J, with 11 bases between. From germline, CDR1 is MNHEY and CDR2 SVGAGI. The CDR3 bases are TGTGCCAGCAGTTACTCTTCCAGGGGGGAAGAGACCCAGTACTTC. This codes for CASSYSSRGEETQYF.

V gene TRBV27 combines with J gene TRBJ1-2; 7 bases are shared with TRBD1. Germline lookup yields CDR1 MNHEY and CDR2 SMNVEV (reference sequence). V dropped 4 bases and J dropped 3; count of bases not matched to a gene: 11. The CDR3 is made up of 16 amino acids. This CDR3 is CASSWTRQGMDYGYTF. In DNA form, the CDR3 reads TGTGCCAGCAGTTGGACCCGACAGGGAATGGACTATGGCTACACCTTC.

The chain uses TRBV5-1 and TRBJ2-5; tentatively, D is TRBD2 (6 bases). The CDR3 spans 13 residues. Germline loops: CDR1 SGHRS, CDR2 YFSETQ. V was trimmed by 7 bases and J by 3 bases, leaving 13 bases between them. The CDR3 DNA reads TGCGCCAGCCAATCATTAGCGGAAGAGACCCAGTACTTC. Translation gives CASQSLAEETQYF. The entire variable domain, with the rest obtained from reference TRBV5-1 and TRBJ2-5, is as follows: KAGVTQTPRYLIKTRGQQVTLSCSPISGHRSVSWYQQTPGQGLQFLFEYFSETQRNKGNFPGRFSGRQFSNSRSEMNVSTLELGDSALYLCASQSLAEETQYFGPGTRLLVL.

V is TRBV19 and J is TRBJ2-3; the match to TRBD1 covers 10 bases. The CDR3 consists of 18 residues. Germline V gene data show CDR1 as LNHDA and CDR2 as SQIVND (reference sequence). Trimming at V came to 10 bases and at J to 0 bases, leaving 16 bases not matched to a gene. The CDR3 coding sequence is TGTGCCACCGATTCCCGCGACAGGGGGCAGGTGAGCACAGATACGCAGTATTTT. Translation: CATDSRDRGQVSTDTQYF.

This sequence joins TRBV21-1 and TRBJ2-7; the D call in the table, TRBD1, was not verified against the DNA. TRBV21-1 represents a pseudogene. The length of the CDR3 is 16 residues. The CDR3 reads CASSKVITVDSYEQYF. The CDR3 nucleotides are TGTGCCAGCAGCAAAGTGATTACAGTGGATTCCTACGAGCAGTACTTC.

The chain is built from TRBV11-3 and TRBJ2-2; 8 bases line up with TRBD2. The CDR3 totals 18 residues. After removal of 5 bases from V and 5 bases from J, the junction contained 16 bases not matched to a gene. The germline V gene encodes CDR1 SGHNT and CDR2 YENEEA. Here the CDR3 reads CASSPSPGLGARTGELFF. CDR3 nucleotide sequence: TGTGCCAGCAGCCCCTCCCCGGGACTAGGTGCGAGGACCGGGGAGCTGTTTTTT.

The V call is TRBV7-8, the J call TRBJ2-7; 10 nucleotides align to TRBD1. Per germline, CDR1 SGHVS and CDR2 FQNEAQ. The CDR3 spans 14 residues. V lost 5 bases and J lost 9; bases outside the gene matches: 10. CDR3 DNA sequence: TGTGCCAGCAGCGTCCGGGACAGGGGAAAGGGGCAGTACTTC. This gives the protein CASSVRDRGKGQYF.

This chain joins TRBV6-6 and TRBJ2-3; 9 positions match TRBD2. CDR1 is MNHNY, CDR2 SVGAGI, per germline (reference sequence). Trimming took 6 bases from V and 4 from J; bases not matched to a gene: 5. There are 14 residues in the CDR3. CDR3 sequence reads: CASSGGGAADTQYF. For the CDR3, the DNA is TGTGCCAGCAGCGGCGGGGGGGCGGCAGATACGCAGTATTTT.

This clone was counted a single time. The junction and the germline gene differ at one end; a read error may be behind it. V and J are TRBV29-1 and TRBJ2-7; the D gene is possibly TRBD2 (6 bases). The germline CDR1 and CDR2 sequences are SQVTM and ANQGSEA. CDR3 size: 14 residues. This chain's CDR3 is CSAETGTEAYEQYF. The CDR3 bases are TGCAGCGCTGAAACCGGGACTGAGGCCTACGAGCAGTACTTC.